This record looks at one T cell receptor (beta chain) sequence and its context. The germline CDR1 and CDR2 sequences are MGHRA and YSYEKL. This CDR3 is built from 16 residues. V dropped 0 bases and J dropped 2 bases, with 13 bases sitting between them. This entry is derived from a study of technical replicates of blood from a handful of donors. Clones were read by immunoSEQ multiplex PCR, and TCRdb kept only the in-frame ones, dropping some. The table includes 75,000 to 95,000 clones, 95% detected once. Sequences were obtained from T cells isolated from PBMCs. This TCR was recovered from a human donor in good health. This chain links TRBV4-1 with TRBJ1-1, with a tentative D call TRBD1 (6 bases). The CDR3 DNA reads as TGCGCCAGCAGCCAAGATGGGCGGGGGCCCAACACTGAAGCTTTCTTT. Its protein product is CASSQDGRGPNTEAFF.